Given below is one TCR beta chain in context. The antigen remains unidentified. Generated by immunoSEQ multiplex PCR, the TCRdb table keeps only in-frame clones and is missing some. The sample consists of more than 100,000 clones, 75% to 90% of them appearing once. The sample is drawn from a study of radiotherapy plus CTLA-4 blockade in lung cancer. Across the whole study: In around 19% of patients, objective responses were seen; 25% to 40% had disease control.

Trimming stripped 0 bases from V and 1 base from J, with 11 bases between. The CDR3 length is 15 residues. Germline values: CDR1 SGDLS, CDR2 YYNGEE. Whole-study findings and limits: Blood saw expansion of tumor-derived TCR clones after radiotherapy plus ipilimumab. Early shifts in blood T cell clones, with interferon-beta, reportedly predicted response best.

Those patients who had chemo-refractory metastatic non-small-cell lung cancer were given focal radiation along with CTLA-4 blockade through ipilimumab. The chain couples TRBV9 to TRBJ2-7; no firm D call. This sample comprised peripheral blood, obtained from a patient treated with radiotherapy plus ipilimumab. This TCR was sampled from a human donor with non-small cell lung cancer that progressed on radiotherapy plus ipilimumab. The CDR3 reads CASSVDGSASYEQYF. The CDR3 DNA reads TGTGCCAGCAGCGTAGATGGAAGTGCTTCCTACGAGCAGTACTTC.